This TCR beta chain was observed in a study of cytomegalovirus exposure and HLA in healthy donors (dated by TCRdb to about 2017). Concerning the study at large: An earlier analysis of a few hundred of the donors reported under 300 Gb of sequence data and 117 million unique TCR beta sequences obtained from 180 million or so T cells. Besides the first cohort of about 730 subjects, a separate validation cohort made up of 95 to 150 different subjects was used. Class I and class II HLA loci were covered by the typing at four-digit resolution. The study used immunosequencing to profile the T cell repertoires of 670 or so subjects and linked those repertoires to cytomegalovirus serostatus. About five DR-DQ haplotypes were handled as single units for association and clustering, since linkage in the cohort was strong. The study aimed to test whether signatures of past pathogen exposure could be identified by cataloging public T cell receptors. To study patterns of TCR occurrence, a later analysis re-analyzed previously published TCR beta repertoires from 650 to 750 donors and added high-resolution HLA genotyping. An early release covering 550 to 700 HLA-typed donors comprised about 300 gigabases of sequencing data and around 80 million unique TCR sequences. The genetic ancestry cluster associated with self-reported Caucasian donors included over 80% of the 300 to 450 genotyped donors. A later genetic analysis used genome-wide SNP genotypes for about 60% of the roughly 700 donors, treating that subset as a discovery cohort. An earlier analysis of some 500 of the donors used high-throughput TCR beta sequencing to judge whether each TCR beta V gene segment behaved as functional or pseudogenic. Across 398 genotyped donors of the cohort, an average of roughly 250,000 unique TCR beta nucleotide sequences per donor were sequenced, and 15% to 20% of those sequences were non-productive. To predict cytomegalovirus infection status, the study brought together high-throughput TCR immunosequencing, statistical association of individual TCRs with disease status, and machine learning. The number of donors typed differed by locus, with about 620-630 for A, B, C, DRB1 and DQB1, roughly 550 for DQA1, about 610 for DPA1, and some 470 for DPB1. Donor age, sex, ethnicity and CMV serostatus were collected together with the repertoire data. Every repertoire in the discovery cohort had been generated on one and the same sequencing platform. Rather than drawing on any new phenotypic data, the later analysis identified candidate immune exposures from TCR beta sequences and the way those sequences occurred across donors.

The germline V gene specifies SGHDT as CDR1 and YYEEEE as CDR2. From cysteine to phenylalanine, the CDR3 is 13 amino acids long. The DNA shown is the 39-base CDR3, in frame from base 1. V gives up 0 bases and J gives up 3 bases, and the segment between their germline ends measures 7 bases. Library construction relied on the immunoSEQ multiplex PCR assay. For the multiplex PCR, a mixture combining 60 forward primers for TCR Vbeta segments and 13 reverse primers for TCR Jbeta segments was used. A multiplex PCR assay on genomic DNA amplified the CDR3 region of rearranged TCR beta genes. Amplified TCR beta libraries were sequenced as 87-base-pair reads on the Illumina HiSeq System. Turning to the authors' computational methods: A later analysis tallied roughly 78 million unique TCR beta chains across the 666 repertoires, and around 12 million of those chains were shared by two or more donors. To remove PCR and sequencing errors, raw reads were error-corrected and collapsed into unique sequences using a nearest-neighbor algorithm that merged closely related sequences. V, D and J gene segments were assigned by aligning CDR3 sequences to IMGT reference sequences. For a sequence to be retained, a match of at least six nucleotides to both a V gene segment and a J gene segment was required. A rearrangement counted as productive if the CDR3 had no stop codons and remained in frame with V and J, and every other rearrangement counted as non-productive. CDR3 was defined by IMGT convention, running from the second conserved V-encoded cysteine to the conserved J-encoded phenylalanine. Sequences without an unambiguous match to a single V gene segment were excluded from the earlier analysis of about 630 of the donors. An earlier analysis of about 590 of the donors classified V segments as functional when productive rearrangements were above 56.7% and as segregating when the standard deviation between donors was above 5%. To diagnose cytomegalovirus status from the catalog of TCR beta chain sequences, a statistical classification framework was built. In a later analysis, V and J genes were assigned by comparing TCR nucleotide sequences against IMGT/GENE-DB human TR gene sequences. In a later analysis, CDR3 sequences and most-parsimonious VDJ recombination scenarios were assigned using the TCRdist pipeline. A later analysis defined each TCR beta chain by its CDR3 amino acid sequence plus V-gene family, and excluded reads lacking a unique V-gene family. In a later analysis, 450 to 600 highly shared, low-generation-probability nucleotide sequences were removed to address suspected cross-contamination and a sequencing artifact. In a later analysis, a clonal expansion index was calculated for each public chain from normalized within-repertoire ranks of inferred template counts. In a later analysis, generation probabilities were computed using a VDJ recombination model fitted to out-of-frame rearrangements, and the results were checked against IGoR. In a later analysis, TCR-TCR, TCR-HLA and TCR-CMV co-occurrence was scored with hypergeometric tests, and a repertoire-size bias correction was applied to TCR pairs. In a later analysis, false discovery rates were estimated by permuting HLA or CMV assignments 20 times. In a later analysis, co-occurring TCRs were grouped with DBSCAN, and TCRdist sequence similarity was added when clustering was performed within HLA-allele-positive subsets. For co-occurrence clustering, repertoires with fewer than 30,000 or more than 120,000 public chains were excluded, along with 5 or 6 repertoires with anomalous nucleotide sharing. The immuneACCESS repertoire file appears here via TCRdb, limited to in-frame rearrangements. These files lack a portion of the clones; in checked studies, under half of the deficit traces to unresolved V genes, and the cause of the others is not known. V, J and clone size are taken as reported in that table, and D and trimming were inferred from the DNA itself. Here the sample has 170,000 or so clones; just under 85% occur a single time. Roughly 5% of the sample is held by the ten biggest clonotypes.

What the research found in general, with its limitations: The only immune exposure information available for the cohort was CMV serostatus. Several of the top co-occurrence clusters appeared to be linked to parvovirus B19, influenza, CMV and Epstein-Barr virus, according to a later analysis. V-gene and J-gene trimming of TCR beta chains was associated with a missense DCLRE1C variant in a later genetic analysis, and the association was replicated in an independent cohort. In a later analysis, the rate of TCR association differed among HLA loci, with DRB1 alleles having the most associated TCRs and HLA-C alleles having the fewest. Specific HLA alleles were associated with 15,000 to 20,000 TCR beta sequences at a false discovery rate of 0.05 in a later analysis. This cohort had only TCR beta chains sequenced, and the lack of alpha or paired-chain data limited which features could be detected. In the study, 150 to 200 TCR beta chains were listed as associated with cytomegalovirus. A few of the identified cytomegalovirus-associated TCR beta chains were confirmed in vitro to be specific for cytomegalovirus antigens. A further reported finding was that TCR beta sequences accurately predicted the HLA-A and HLA-B alleles for most subjects in the first cohort. Roughly uniform sequencing depth across donors was assumed in presence/absence analyses, although this assumption may not hold. Broadly in line with IMGT annotations, most TCR beta V segments showed up in productive rearrangements about 90% or about 30% of the time in an earlier analysis of about 500 of the donors. In a later analysis, HLA-associated TCR beta chains were found to be more clonally expanded and to have lower generation probabilities than equally common non-associated chains. Because HLA typing was missing for some donors at each locus, association tests included only the typed subset. A cluster of highly shared sequence variants was judged likely to be a technical artifact of the sequencing pipeline. When HLA alleles, especially DR and DQ, strongly co-occurred, attributing TCR associations to individual alleles was difficult. Compared with the roughly 700-donor mean, donors in an Asian-associated ancestry cluster had fewer N-insertions in productive TCRs, according to a later genetic analysis. The authors suggested that the approach could potentially be extended to other disease states and immunological phenotypes. Some IMGT-functional V segments, including TRBV6-2 and TRBV6-3, could not be distinguished by the 87-base-pair reads and were therefore excluded. Correlated functional status among segregating V segments might reflect linkage disequilibrium, but an unknown experimental factor could not be ruled out. The classifier was reported to diagnose cytomegalovirus status with high specificity and sensitivity in both the original and validation cohorts. Because counts were too low, 15 to 20 rarely observed V segments, including chromosome 9 orphons, were excluded from the earlier analysis of around 590 of the donors. Most TCR sequences were observed very rarely across donors, whereas some public TCRs were present in many individuals. Most CMV-associated TCR beta chains appeared to be HLA-restricted in a later analysis, and the HLA associations seemed to be driven largely by CMV exposure.

The cohort consisted of 670 or so healthy bone marrow donors. All cohort members were sampled while nominally healthy, although unrecorded immune exposures were likely present. The donor was CMV seropositive and belonged to the group of 250 to 300 seropositive cohort members. Each donor provided a peripheral blood sample, and peripheral blood mononuclear cells were used for TCR beta sequencing. The Qiagen DNeasy Blood Extraction Kit was used to extract genomic DNA from the blood cell samples. As for this clone: The antigen it binds to is not known. No base-level quality is on record; no much larger clone is a single base apart.

This receptor was taken from a girl aged 10-17 years in good health and CMV-seropositive. The chain employs TRBV5-6 and TRBJ2-7, with no confident D gene call. Sequenced: PBMCs. Here the CDR3 is given as CASSLGQNYEQYF. The nucleotides are TGTGCCAGCAGCTTGGGGCAAAACTACGAGCAGTACTTC. This CDR3, with the reference TRBV5-6 and TRBJ2-7 proteins standing in past its ends, gives the full variable domain DAGVTQSPTHLIKTRGQQVTLRCSPKSGHDTVSWYQQALGQGPQFIFQYYEEEERQRGNFPDRFSGHQFPNYSSELNVNALLLGDSALYLCASSLGQNYEQYFGPGTRLTVT.